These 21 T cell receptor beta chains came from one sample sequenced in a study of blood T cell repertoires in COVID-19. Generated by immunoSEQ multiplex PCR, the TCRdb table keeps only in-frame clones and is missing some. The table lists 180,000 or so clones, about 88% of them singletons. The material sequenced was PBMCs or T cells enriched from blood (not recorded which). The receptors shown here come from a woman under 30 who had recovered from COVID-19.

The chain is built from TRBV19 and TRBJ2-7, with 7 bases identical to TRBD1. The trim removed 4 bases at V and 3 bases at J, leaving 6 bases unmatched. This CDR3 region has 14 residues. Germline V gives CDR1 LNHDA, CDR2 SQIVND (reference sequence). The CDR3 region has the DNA TGTGCCAGTAGTAGAGGGGGACAGTACTACGAGCAGTACTTC. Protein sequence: CASSRGGQYYEQYF.

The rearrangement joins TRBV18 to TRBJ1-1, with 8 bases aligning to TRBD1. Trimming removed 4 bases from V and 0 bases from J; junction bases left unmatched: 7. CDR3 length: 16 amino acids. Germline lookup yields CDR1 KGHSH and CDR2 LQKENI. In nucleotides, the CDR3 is TGTGCCAGCTCACAACTCTGGACAGGGCTGAACACTGAAGCTTTCTTT. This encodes CASSQLWTGLNTEAFF. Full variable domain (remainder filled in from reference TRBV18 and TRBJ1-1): NAGVMQNPRHLVRRRGQEARLRCSPMKGHSHVYWYRQLPEEGLKFMVYLQKENIIDESGMPKERFSAEFPKEGPSILRIQQVVRGDSAAYFCASSQLWTGLNTEAFFGQGTRLTVV.

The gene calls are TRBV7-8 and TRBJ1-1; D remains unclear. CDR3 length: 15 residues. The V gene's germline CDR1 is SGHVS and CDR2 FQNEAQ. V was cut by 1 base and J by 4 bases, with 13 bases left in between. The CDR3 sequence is CASSLEPSGVTEAFF. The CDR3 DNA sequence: TGTGCCAGCAGCTTAGAGCCCTCCGGGGTCACTGAAGCTTTCTTT.

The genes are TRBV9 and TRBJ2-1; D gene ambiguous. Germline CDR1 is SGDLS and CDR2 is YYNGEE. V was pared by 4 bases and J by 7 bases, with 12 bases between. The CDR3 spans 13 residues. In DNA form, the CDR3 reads TGTGCCAGCAGCATTGAGGTTTGGAATGAGCAGTTCTTC. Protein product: CASSIEVWNEQFF.

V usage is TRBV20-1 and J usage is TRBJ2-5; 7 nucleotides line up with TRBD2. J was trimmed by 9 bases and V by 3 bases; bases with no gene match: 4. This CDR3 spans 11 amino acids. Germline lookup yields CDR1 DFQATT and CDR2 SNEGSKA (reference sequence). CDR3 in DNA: TGCAGTGCTAGGGGAGGGACTCCCCAGTACTTC. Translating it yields CSARGGTPQYF.

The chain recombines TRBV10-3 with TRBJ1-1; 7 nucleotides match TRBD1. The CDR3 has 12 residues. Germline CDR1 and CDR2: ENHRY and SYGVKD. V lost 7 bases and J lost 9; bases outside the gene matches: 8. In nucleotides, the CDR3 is TGTGCCATCAAAGGAGCAGGGGGGCAAGCTTTCTTT. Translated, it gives CAIKGAGGQAFF.

In DNA form, the CDR3 reads TGTGCCAGCAGTGAACTCTCTGGAAACACCATATATTTT. Its translation is CASSELSGNTIYF. The chain couples TRBV25-1 to TRBJ1-3; D uncertain. Looked up from germline, CDR1 is MGHDK and CDR2 is SYGVNS. Trimming removed 2 bases at V and 0 bases at J, with 2 bases between. CDR3 length equals 13 residues.

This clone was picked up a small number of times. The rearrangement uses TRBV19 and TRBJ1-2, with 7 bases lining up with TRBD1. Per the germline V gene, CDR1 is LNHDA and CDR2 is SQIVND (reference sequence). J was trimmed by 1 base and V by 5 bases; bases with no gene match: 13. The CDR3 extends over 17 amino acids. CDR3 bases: TGTGCCAGTAGTGCCAAATCTGGACAGGATTTTAACTATGGCTACACCTTC. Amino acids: CASSAKSGQDFNYGYTF.

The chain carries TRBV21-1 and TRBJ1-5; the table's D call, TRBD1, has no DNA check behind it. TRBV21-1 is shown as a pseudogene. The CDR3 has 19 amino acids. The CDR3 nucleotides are TGTGCCAGCAGCAAAGCGCCCAAGGGAAAGGGACACGGCAATCAGCCCCAGCATTTT. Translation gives CASSKAPKGKGHGNQPQHF.

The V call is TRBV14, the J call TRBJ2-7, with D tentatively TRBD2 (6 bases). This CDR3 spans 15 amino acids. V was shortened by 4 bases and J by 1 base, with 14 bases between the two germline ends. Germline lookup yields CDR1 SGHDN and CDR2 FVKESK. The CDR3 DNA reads TGTGCCAGCAGCCCCCCGGCCCGGGAGTCCTACGAGCAGTACTTC. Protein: CASSPPARESYEQYF. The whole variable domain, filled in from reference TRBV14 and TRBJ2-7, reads EAGVTQFPSHSVIEKGQTVTLRCDPISGHDNLYWYRRVMGKEIKFLLHFVKESKQDESGMPNNRFLAERTGGTYSTLKVQPAELEDSGVYFCASSPPARESYEQYFGPGTRLTVT.

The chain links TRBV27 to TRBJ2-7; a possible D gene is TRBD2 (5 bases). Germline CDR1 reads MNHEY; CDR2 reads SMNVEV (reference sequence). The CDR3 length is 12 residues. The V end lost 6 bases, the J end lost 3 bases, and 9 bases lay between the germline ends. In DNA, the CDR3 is TGTGCCAGCAGAAGAGGGTACTACGAGCAGTACTTC. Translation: CASRRGYYEQYF.

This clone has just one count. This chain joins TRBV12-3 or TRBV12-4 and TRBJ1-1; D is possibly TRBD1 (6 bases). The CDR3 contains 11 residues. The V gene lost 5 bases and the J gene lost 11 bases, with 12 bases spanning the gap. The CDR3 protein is CASSHPGAAFF. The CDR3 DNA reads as TGTGCCAGCAGTCACCCAGGGGCCGCTTTCTTT.

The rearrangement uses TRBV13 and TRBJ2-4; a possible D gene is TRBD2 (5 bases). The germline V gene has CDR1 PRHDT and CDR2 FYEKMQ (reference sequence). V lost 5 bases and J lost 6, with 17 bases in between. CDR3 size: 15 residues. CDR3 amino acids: CASSPGPLEGNIQYF. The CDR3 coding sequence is TGTGCCAGCAGCCCGGGTCCCCTCGAGGGAAACATTCAGTACTTC.

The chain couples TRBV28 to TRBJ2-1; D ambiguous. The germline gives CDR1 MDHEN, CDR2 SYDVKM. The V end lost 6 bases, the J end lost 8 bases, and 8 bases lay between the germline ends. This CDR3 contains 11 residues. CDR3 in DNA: TGTGCCAGCAGCTATACGGATGAGCAGTTCTTC. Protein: CASSYTDEQFF.

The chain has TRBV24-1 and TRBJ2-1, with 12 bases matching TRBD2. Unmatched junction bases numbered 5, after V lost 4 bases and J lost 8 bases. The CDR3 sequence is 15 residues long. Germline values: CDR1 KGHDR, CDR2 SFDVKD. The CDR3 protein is CATSETSGGPDEQFF. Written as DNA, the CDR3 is TGTGCCACCAGTGAGACTAGCGGGGGTCCTGATGAGCAGTTCTTC.

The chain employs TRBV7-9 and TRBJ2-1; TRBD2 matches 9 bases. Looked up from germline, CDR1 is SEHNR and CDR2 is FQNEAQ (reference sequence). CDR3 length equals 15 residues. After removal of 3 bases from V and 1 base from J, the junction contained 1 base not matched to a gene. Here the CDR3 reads CASSFSGRSYNEQFF. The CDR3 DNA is TGTGCCAGCAGCTTTAGCGGGAGATCCTACAATGAGCAGTTCTTC. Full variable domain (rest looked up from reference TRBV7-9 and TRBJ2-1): DTGVSQNPRHKITKRGQNVTFRCDPISEHNRLYWYRQTLGQGPEFLTYFQNEAQLEKSRLLSDRFSAERPKGSFSTLEIQRTEQGDSAMYLCASSFSGRSYNEQFFGPGTRLTVL.

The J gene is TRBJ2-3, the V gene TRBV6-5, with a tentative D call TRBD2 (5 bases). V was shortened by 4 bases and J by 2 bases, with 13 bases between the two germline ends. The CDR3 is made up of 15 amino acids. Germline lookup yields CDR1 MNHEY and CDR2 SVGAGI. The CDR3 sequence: CASSSPADYTDTQYF. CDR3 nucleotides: TGTGCCAGCAGTTCGCCAGCGGATTACACAGATACGCAGTATTTT.

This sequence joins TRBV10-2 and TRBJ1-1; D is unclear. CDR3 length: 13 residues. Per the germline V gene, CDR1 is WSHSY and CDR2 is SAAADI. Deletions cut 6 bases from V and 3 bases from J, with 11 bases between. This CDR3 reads CASSPGSHTEAFF. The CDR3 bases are TGCGCCAGCAGCCCAGGCTCCCACACTGAAGCTTTCTTT.

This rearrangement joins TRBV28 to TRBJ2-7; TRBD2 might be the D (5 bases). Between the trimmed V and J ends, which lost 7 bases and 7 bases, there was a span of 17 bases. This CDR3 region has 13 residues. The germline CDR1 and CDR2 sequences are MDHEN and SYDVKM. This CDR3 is CASTPGHRGEQYF. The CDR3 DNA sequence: TGTGCCAGCACCCCCGGCCACAGAGGGGAGCAGTACTTC.

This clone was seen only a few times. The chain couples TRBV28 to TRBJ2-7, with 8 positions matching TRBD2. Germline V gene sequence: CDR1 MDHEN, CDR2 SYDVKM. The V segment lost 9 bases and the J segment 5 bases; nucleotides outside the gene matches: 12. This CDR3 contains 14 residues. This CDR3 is CARPPGTSSNEQYF. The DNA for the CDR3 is TGTGCCAGACCCCCCGGGACTAGTAGTAACGAGCAGTACTTC.

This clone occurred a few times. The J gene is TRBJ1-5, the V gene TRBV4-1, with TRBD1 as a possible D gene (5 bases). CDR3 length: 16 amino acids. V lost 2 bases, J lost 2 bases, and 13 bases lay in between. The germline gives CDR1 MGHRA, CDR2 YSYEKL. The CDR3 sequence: CASSQIPTGGNQPQHF. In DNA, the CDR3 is TGCGCCAGCAGCCAAATCCCCACAGGAGGCAATCAGCCCCAGCATTTT.